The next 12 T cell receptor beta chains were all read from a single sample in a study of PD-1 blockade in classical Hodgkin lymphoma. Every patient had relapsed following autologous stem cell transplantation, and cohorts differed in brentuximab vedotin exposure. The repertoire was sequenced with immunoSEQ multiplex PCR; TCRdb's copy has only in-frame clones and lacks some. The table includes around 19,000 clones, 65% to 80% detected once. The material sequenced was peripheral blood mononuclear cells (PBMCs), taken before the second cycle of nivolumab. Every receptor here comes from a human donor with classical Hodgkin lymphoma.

DNA of the CDR3: TGTGCCAGCAGGCAGACAGGCTCTGGAAACACCATATATTTT. Protein product: CASRQTGSGNTIYF. The chain has TRBV11-2 and TRBJ1-3; perhaps TRBD1 as D (6 bases). Trimming shortened V by 6 bases and J by 0 bases, and 9 bases separated the two germline ends. Per the germline V gene, CDR1 is SGHAT and CDR2 is FQNNGV. The CDR3 is made up of 14 amino acids.

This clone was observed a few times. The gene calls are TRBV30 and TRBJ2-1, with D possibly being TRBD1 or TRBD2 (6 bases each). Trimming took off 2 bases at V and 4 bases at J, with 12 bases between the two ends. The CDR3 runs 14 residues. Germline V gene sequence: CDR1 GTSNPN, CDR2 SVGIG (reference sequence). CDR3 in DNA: TGTGCCTGGAGTCCGGGGGCTGGATACAATGAGCAGTTCTTC. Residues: CAWSPGAGYNEQFF.

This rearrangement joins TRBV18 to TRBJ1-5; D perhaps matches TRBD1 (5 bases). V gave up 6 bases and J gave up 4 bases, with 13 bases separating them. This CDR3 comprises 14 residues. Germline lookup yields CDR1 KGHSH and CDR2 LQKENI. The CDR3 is CASSGGGANQPQHF. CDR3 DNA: TGTGCCAGCTCCGGGGGGGGTGCGAATCAGCCCCAGCATTTT.

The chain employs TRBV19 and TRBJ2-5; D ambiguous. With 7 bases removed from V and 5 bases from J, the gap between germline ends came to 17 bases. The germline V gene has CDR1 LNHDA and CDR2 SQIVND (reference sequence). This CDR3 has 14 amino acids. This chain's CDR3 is CASNTPGRMETQYF. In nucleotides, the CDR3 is TGTGCCAGTAATACCCCGGGCAGGATGGAGACCCAGTACTTC.

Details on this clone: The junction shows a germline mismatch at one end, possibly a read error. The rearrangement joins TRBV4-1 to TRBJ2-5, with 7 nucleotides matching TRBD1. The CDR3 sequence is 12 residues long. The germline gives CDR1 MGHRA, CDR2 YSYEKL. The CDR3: CASSQDGDSEHF. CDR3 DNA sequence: TGCGCCAGCAGCCAAGATGGGGACAGCGAGCACTTC.

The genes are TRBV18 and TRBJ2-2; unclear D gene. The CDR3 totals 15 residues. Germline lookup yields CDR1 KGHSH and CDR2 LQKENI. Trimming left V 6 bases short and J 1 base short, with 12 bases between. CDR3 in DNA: TGTGCCAGCTCTACAGACCTATTGAACACCGGGGAGCTGTTTTTT. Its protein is CASSTDLLNTGELFF.

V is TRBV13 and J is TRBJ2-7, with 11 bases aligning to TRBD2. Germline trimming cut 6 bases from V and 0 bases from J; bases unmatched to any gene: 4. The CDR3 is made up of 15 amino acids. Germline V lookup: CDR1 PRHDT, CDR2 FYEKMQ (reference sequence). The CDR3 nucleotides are TGTGCCAGCAGTTTACTAGCGGGGGCCTCCTACGAGCAGTACTTC. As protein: CASSLLAGASYEQYF.

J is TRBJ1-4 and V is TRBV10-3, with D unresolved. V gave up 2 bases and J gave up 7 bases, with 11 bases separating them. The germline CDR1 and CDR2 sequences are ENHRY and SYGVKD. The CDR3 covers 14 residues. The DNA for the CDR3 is TGTGCCATCAGTGAGGTGGACGTGGGTGAAAAACTGTTTTTT. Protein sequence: CAISEVDVGEKLFF.

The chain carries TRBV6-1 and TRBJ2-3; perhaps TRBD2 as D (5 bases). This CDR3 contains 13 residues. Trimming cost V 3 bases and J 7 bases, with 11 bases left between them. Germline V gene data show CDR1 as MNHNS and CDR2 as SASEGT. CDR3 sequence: CASSEFGVYTQYF. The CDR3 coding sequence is TGTGCCAGCAGTGAGTTCGGGGTGTATACGCAGTATTTT.

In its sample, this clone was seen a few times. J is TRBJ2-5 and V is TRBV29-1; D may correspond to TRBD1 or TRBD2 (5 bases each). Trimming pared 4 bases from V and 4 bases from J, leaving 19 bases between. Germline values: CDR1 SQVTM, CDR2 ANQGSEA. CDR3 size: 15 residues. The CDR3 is CSVGWQGVTGETQYF. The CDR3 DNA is TGCAGCGTTGGATGGCAGGGAGTAACGGGAGAGACCCAGTACTTC. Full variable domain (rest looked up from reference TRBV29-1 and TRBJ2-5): SAVISQKPSRDICQRGTSLTIQCQVDSQVTMMFWYRQQPGQSLTLIATANQGSEATYESGFVIDKFPISRPNLTFSTLTVSNMSPEDSSIYLCSVGWQGVTGETQYFGPGTRLLVL.

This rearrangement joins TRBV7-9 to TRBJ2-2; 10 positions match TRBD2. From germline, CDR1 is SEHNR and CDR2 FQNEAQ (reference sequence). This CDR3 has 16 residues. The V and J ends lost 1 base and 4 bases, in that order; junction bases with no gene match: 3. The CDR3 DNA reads TGTGCCAGCAGCTTAGGACTAGCGGGTTCCACCGGGGAGCTGTTTTTT. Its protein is CASSLGLAGSTGELFF. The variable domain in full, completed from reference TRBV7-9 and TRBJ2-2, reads DTGVSQNPRHKITKRGQNVTFRCDPISEHNRLYWYRQTLGQGPEFLTYFQNEAQLEKSRLLSDRFSAERPKGSFSTLEIQRTEQGDSAMYLCASSLGLAGSTGELFFGEGSRLTVL.

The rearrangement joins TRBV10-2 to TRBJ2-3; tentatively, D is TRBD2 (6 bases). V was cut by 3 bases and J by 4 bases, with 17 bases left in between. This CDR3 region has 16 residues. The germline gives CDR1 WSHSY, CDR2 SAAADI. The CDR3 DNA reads TGCGCCAGCAGTGACAAACAGCGGGTCAGGGCAGATACGCAGTATTTT. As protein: CASSDKQRVRADTQYF.